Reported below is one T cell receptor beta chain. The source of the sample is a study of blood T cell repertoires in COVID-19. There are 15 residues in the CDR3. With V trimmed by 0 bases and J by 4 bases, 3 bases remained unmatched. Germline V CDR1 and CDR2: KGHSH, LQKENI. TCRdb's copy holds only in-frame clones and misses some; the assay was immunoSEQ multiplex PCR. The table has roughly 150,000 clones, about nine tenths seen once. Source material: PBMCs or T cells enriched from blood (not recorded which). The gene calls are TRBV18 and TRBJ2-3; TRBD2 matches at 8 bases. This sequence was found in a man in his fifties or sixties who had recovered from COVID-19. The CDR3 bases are TGTGCCAGCTCACCACCGTCAGCGGGGGCAGATACGCAGTATTTT. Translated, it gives CASSPPSAGADTQYF.